The sequence of this T cell receptor (beta chain) was determined in a study of cytomegalovirus exposure and HLA in healthy donors. Germline V CDR1 and CDR2: MGHRA, YSYEKL. Trimming took 3 bases from V and 5 from J; bases not matched to a gene: 2. There are 14 residues in the CDR3. General study results and limits: Some V segments (TRBV6-2 and TRBV6-3 among them) were excluded as indistinguishable.

The study ran its PCR with 60 Vbeta and 13 Jbeta primers. TCRdb's copy holds only in-frame clones and misses some; the assay was immunoSEQ multiplex PCR. In the table there are some 130,000 clones, about 80% of which are singletons. On this clone itself: What it binds is unknown.

Sequenced: PBMCs. This chain links TRBV4-1 with TRBJ2-5; 11 nucleotides match TRBD2. The clonotype originates from a human donor in good health. CDR3 protein: CASSQGLAVETQYF. The CDR3 coding sequence is TGCGCCAGCAGCCAGGGACTAGCGGTTGAGACCCAGTACTTC.